Below are 16 T cell receptor beta chains sequenced from a single sample in a study of T-cell reconstitution after alpha-beta-depleted transplantation in children (dated by TCRdb to the mid-2010s). To prepare the library, PCR was applied. Data came from an Illumina HiSeq 2500. TCR library preparation used molecular barcoding, with unique molecular identifiers applied to normalize quantification of the TCRbeta repertoire. The public reads were reanalyzed by TCRdb: fastp trimming at Q25, MiXCR alignment, in-frame beta chains only. Duplicate CDR3 protein sequences are folded into a single record with the most common DNA and genes. Here the sample has 70,000 to 95,000 distinct CDR3 sequences; 10% to 15% occur a single time. 11% to 15% of the sample is taken by the ten largest. Sample: PBMCs from the stem cell graft donor, taken from the stem cell graft. The source of these receptors is a human donor who donated a stem cell graft to a child with inherited bone marrow failure.

Of note for this clonotype: Mismatch with germline at one junction end may stem from a read error. In nucleotides, the CDR3 is TGTGCTAGCAGTGACTCTAGCGGCTCAGATACGCAGTATTTT. Amino acids: CASSDSSGSDTQYF. The chain links TRBV6-4 to TRBJ2-3, with TRBD2 matching over 7 bases. The CDR3 contains 14 residues. Germline V gene lookup returns CDR1 MRHNA and CDR2 SNTAGT.

The V and J genes are TRBV13 and TRBJ2-5; D uncertain. The CDR3 is 12 amino acids. Looked up from germline, CDR1 is PRHDT and CDR2 is FYEKMQ (reference sequence). V lost 4 bases and J lost 3, with 6 bases in between. CDR3 coding DNA: TGTGCCAGCAGCTATGGGGAAGAGACCCAGTACTTC. Translation: CASSYGEETQYF.

This rearrangement joins TRBV28 to TRBJ2-3; TRBD1 might be the D (5 bases). V was cut by 1 base and J by 4 bases, with 15 bases left in between. The CDR3 is made up of 16 amino acids. Germline V CDR1 and CDR2: MDHEN, SYDVKM. CDR3 protein: CASSLLGASSPDTQYF. The DNA of the CDR3 is TGTGCCAGCAGTTTATTAGGGGCCAGTAGCCCAGATACGCAGTATTTT.

This clonotype occurred many times. The gene calls are TRBV7-2 and TRBJ2-1, with 9 bases identical to TRBD2. The V and J ends lost 5 bases and 4 bases, in that order; junction bases with no gene match: 6. The length of the CDR3 is 15 residues. CDR1 is SGHTA and CDR2 is FQGNSA in the germline V gene. The CDR3: CASSPSGGKYNEQFF. As DNA, the CDR3 is TGTGCCAGCAGCCCGAGCGGGGGGAAGTACAATGAGCAGTTCTTC.

Here the CDR3 reads CASSLSVGAGAFF. The CDR3 bases are TGTGCCAGCAGCTTATCGGTTGGCGCGGGAGCTTTCTTT. This rearrangement joins TRBV11-2 to TRBJ1-1; D remains ambiguous. Germline V gene lookup returns CDR1 SGHAT and CDR2 FQNNGV. The CDR3 length is 13 residues. Trimming cost V 2 bases and J 10 bases, with 14 bases left between them.

Ten or more counts support this clonotype. The chain has TRBV7-2 and TRBJ1-3; D gene uncertain. CDR1 SGHTA and CDR2 FQGNSA come from the germline V gene. The CDR3 extends over 16 amino acids. Trimming took off 5 bases at V and 0 bases at J, with 14 bases between the two ends. CDR3 DNA sequence: TGTGCCAGCAGCCGTCGATCCATGAGCTCTGGAAACACCATATATTTT. Translation gives CASSRRSMSSGNTIYF.

The chain joins TRBV4-3 to TRBJ1-4; 9 nucleotides match TRBD1. The germline V gene encodes CDR1 LGHNA and CDR2 YSLEER. The CDR3 covers 15 residues. J lost 8 bases, V lost 3 bases, and 7 bases had no gene match. CDR3 bases: TGCGCCAGCAGCCAGGAGGACAGGGGAGGGGAAAAACTGTTTTTT. It encodes CASSQEDRGGEKLFF.

At least ten counts were recorded for this clonotype. This chain links TRBV7-3 with TRBJ2-2; either TRBD1 or TRBD2 may fit D (7 bases each). The CDR3 consists of 16 residues. Germline CDR1 SGHTA, CDR2 FQGTGA. V lost 2 bases and J 1 base, leaving 11 bases between the germline ends. The DNA of the CDR3 is TGTGCCAGCAGCTTACAGGGGGGGCTGAACACCGGGGAGCTGTTTTTT. Translation: CASSLQGGLNTGELFF.

This clonotype was observed at least ten times. This chain connects TRBV29-1 to TRBJ2-5; the D gene could be TRBD1 or TRBD2 (6 bases each). The CDR3 covers 13 residues. Trimming took off 6 bases at V and 5 bases at J, with 16 bases between the two ends. The germline gives CDR1 SQVTM, CDR2 ANQGSEA. CDR3 amino acids: CSVRAGAGETQYF. The CDR3 bases are TGCAGCGTAAGGGCAGGGGCGGGGGAGACCCAGTACTTC.

J is TRBJ2-2 and V is TRBV2; D is unresolved. This CDR3 is 14 amino acids long. Germline assignment: CDR1 SNHLY and CDR2 FYNNEI. V was cut by 5 bases and J by 1 base, with 8 bases left in between. The CDR3, as DNA: TGTGCCAGCAGTATAAGAGGGAACACCGGGGAGCTGTTTTTT. Translating it yields CASSIRGNTGELFF.

This clonotype has a count of ten or more. V gene TRBV6-5 combines with J gene TRBJ2-7, with TRBD2 identical over 8 bases. Trimming at V came to 0 bases and at J to 4 bases, leaving 8 bases not matched to a gene. Germline loops: CDR1 MNHEY, CDR2 SVGAGI. This CDR3 has 16 amino acids. The CDR3 loop reads CASSYSISGERYEQYF. The CDR3, as DNA: TGTGCCAGCAGTTACTCGATTAGCGGGGAGAGGTACGAGCAGTACTTC.

This clonotype was found a few times. This chain connects TRBV28 to TRBJ2-7; 9 bases line up with TRBD1. The CDR3 is 16 residues long. Germline loops: CDR1 MDHEN, CDR2 SYDVKM. V lost 3 bases, J lost 2 bases, and 8 bases stayed unmatched. The CDR3 bases are TGTGCCAGCAGTTTCCGGGACAGGGCAAGGACCTACGAGCAGTACTTC. The encoded protein is CASSFRDRARTYEQYF.

The chain recombines TRBV12-3 or TRBV12-4 with TRBJ1-5, with 7 bases that match TRBD1. V trimming: 5 bases; J trimming: 4 bases; junction bases outside the gene matches: 8. The CDR3 has 15 residues. CDR3 bases: TGTGCCAGCAGTCCAGGGGGGGGGGGAAATCAGCCCCAGCATTTT. This gives the protein CASSPGGGGNQPQHF.

This clonotype was recorded at least ten times. The chain joins TRBV2 to TRBJ1-6; a possible D gene is TRBD1 (6 bases). V gave up 3 bases and J gave up 7 bases, with 13 bases separating them. The CDR3 is 15 residues long. Germline-derived CDR1 and CDR2 are SNHLY and FYNNEI. This CDR3 is CASSEGGGNNSPLHF. In DNA, the CDR3 is TGTGCCAGCAGTGAGGGAGGGGGTAACAATTCACCCCTCCACTTT.

This clonotype turned up a few times. The gene calls are TRBV11-3 and TRBJ2-1, with 7 positions matching TRBD2. Trimming removed 0 bases from V and 2 bases from J; junction bases left unmatched: 1. Germline V gene data show CDR1 as SGHNT and CDR2 as YENEEA. This CDR3 is built from 15 residues. The CDR3: CASSLEGGTYNEQFF. The CDR3 bases are TGTGCCAGCAGCTTAGAGGGGGGGACCTACAATGAGCAGTTCTTC.

This clonotype has at least ten counts. The chain joins TRBV20-1 to TRBJ2-1, with 12 bases identical to TRBD1. Germline assignment: CDR1 DFQATT and CDR2 SNEGSKA (reference sequence). CDR3 length: 15 residues. The V segment lost 7 bases and the J segment 3 bases; nucleotides outside the gene matches: 7. CDR3 sequence (DNA): TGCAGTGTTAGGGGGACAGGGGGCTTCTACAATGAGCAGTTCTTC. It is translated as CSVRGTGGFYNEQFF.